The rows below give T cell receptor beta chains drawn from one sample of a study of blood T cell repertoires in COVID-19. Method: immunoSEQ multiplex PCR; TCRdb's copy keeps in-frame clones and lacks some. Of about 140,000 clones listed, 75% to 90% are singletons. Sequenced: peripheral blood. Receptor source: a woman in her sixties with active COVID-19. CDR3s include the opening cysteine and the closing phenylalanine or tryptophan. The D gene is left open where the match is weak. For some rows the clone size is stated as once, few or many, or as a class when expanded; others skip it.

D gene: TRBD1; V gene: TRBV23-1; J gene: TRBJ2-7; clone size: -; CDR3 protein: CASSLKGQGADEQYF; CDR3 DNA: TGCGCCAGCAGCCTTAAGGGACAGGGGGCTGACGAGCAGTACTTC
D gene: TRBD1; V gene: TRBV9; J gene: TRBJ2-7; clone size: -; CDR3 protein: CASSKTGTGAHEQYF; CDR3 DNA: TGTGCCAGCAGCAAGACAGGGACAGGGGCCCACGAGCAGTACTTC
D gene: TRBD1; V gene: TRBV3-1/TRBV3-2; J gene: TRBJ1-1; clone size: -; CDR3 protein: CASSLGQGNEAFF; CDR3 DNA: TGTGCCAGCAGCCTGGGACAGGGGAATGAAGCTTTCTTT
D gene: TRBD2; V gene: TRBV4-1; J gene: TRBJ2-5; clone size: -; CDR3 protein: CASSQDRTSGAQETQYF; CDR3 DNA: TGCGCCAGCAGCCAAGATCGGACTAGCGGGGCCCAAGAGACCCAGTACTTC
D gene: TRBD1; V gene: TRBV25-1; J gene: TRBJ2-6; clone size: once; CDR3 protein: CASSESDRDGANVLTF; CDR3 DNA: TGTGCCAGCAGTGAATCCGACAGGGATGGGGCCAACGTCCTGACTTTC
D gene: TRBD2; V gene: TRBV10-2; J gene: TRBJ2-2; clone size: -; CDR3 protein: CASSLLAGLTGELFF; CDR3 DNA: TGCGCCAGCAGCCTACTAGCGGGCCTCACCGGGGAGCTGTTTTTT
D gene: -; V gene: TRBV29-1; J gene: TRBJ1-4; clone size: -; CDR3 protein: CSVERGQALMKKGKGSYLFF; CDR3 DNA: TGCAGCGTTGAAAGGGGTCAGGCGTTAATGAAAAAAGGAAAAGGCTCGTATCTGTTTTTT
D gene: TRBD1; V gene: TRBV30; J gene: TRBJ1-3; clone size: -; CDR3 protein: CAWSTGVLNTIYF; CDR3 DNA: TGTGCCTGGTCGACAGGGGTGCTTAACACCATATATTTT
D gene: TRBD2; V gene: TRBV9; J gene: TRBJ2-3; clone size: -; CDR3 protein: CASSRPSGLTDTQYF; CDR3 DNA: TGTGCCAGCAGTAGACCTAGCGGCCTCACAGATACGCAGTATTTT
D gene: TRBD2; V gene: TRBV24-1; J gene: TRBJ2-1; clone size: -; CDR3 protein: CATSDFKGGSINEQFF; CDR3 DNA: TGTGCCACCAGTGATTTTAAGGGCGGGAGCATAAATGAGCAGTTCTTC
D gene: -; V gene: TRBV6-5; J gene: TRBJ2-7; clone size: once; CDR3 protein: CASIVNIIQGGEQYF; CDR3 DNA: TGTGCCAGCATCGTTAATATTATCCAGGGCGGCGAGCAGTACTTC
D gene: -; V gene: TRBV4-3; J gene: TRBJ1-1; clone size: -; CDR3 protein: CASSRGLNTEAFF; CDR3 DNA: TGCGCCAGCAGCCGAGGGTTGAACACTGAAGCTTTCTTT
D gene: -; V gene: TRBV28; J gene: TRBJ1-3; clone size: once; CDR3 protein: CASSSTGIGNTIYF; CDR3 DNA: TGTGCCAGCAGTTCTACAGGGATTGGAAACACCATATATTTT
D gene: TRBD2; V gene: TRBV5-4; J gene: TRBJ2-1; clone size: -; CDR3 protein: CASSLGLVNEQFF; CDR3 DNA: TGTGCCAGCAGCTTAGGACTAGTCAATGAGCAGTTCTTC
D gene: -; V gene: TRBV29-1; J gene: TRBJ2-7; clone size: -; CDR3 protein: CSVEAGGYGEQYF; CDR3 DNA: TGCAGCGTTGAAGCTGGAGGGTATGGTGAGCAGTACTTC
D gene: -; V gene: TRBV12-3/TRBV12-4; J gene: TRBJ1-1; clone size: -; CDR3 protein: CASSVGANTEAFF; CDR3 DNA: TGTGCCAGCAGTGTAGGGGCGAACACTGAAGCTTTCTTT
D gene: -; V gene: TRBV10-1; J gene: TRBJ1-4; clone size: -; CDR3 protein: CASTKPEKLFF; CDR3 DNA: TGCGCCAGCACCAAGCCTGAAAAACTGTTTTTT
D gene: -; V gene: TRBV7-2; J gene: TRBJ2-7; clone size: -; CDR3 protein: CASSPSGASGTYEQYF; CDR3 DNA: TGTGCCAGCAGCCCATCAGGGGCTAGCGGAACCTACGAGCAGTACTTC
D gene: TRBD1; V gene: TRBV6-5; J gene: TRBJ2-7; clone size: -; CDR3 protein: CASSRHGQGQYF; CDR3 DNA: TGTGCCAGCAGCCGCCACGGACAGGGGCAGTACTTC
D gene: TRBD2; V gene: TRBV2; J gene: TRBJ2-1; clone size: -; CDR3 protein: CASVAGVGNEQFF; CDR3 DNA: TGTGCCAGTGTAGCGGGAGTGGGTAATGAGCAGTTCTTC